Listed below are T cell receptor beta chains from one sample, sequenced in a study of technical replicates of blood from a handful of donors. TCRdb keeps only in-frame clones here, not all; method: immunoSEQ multiplex PCR. The table lists over 50,000 clones, approximately 86% of them singletons, with approximately 5.1% in the top ten. Sequencing was performed on PBMCs. The receptors were sampled from a human donor in good health. Some clones in this sample may be carry-over from other donors' samples. Each CDR3 is given with its conserved first and last residue. The D gene is left open where the match is weak. Only part of the rows carry a size: once, few, many, or a class if the clone is expanded.

D	V	J	size	DNA	CDR3
.	TRBV29-1	TRBJ1-4	once	TGCAGCGGCGGGACTGCAACTAATGAAAAACTGTTTTTT	CSGGTATNEKLFF
TRBD2	TRBV9	TRBJ2-2	once	TGTGCCAGCAGCGGGACTAGCGGGAGTCGTCACGGGGAGCTGTTTTTT	CASSGTSGSRHGELFF
.	TRBV18	TRBJ2-7	.	TGTGCCAGCTCACCCCAGGGTTCCGAGCAGTACTTC	CASSPQGSEQYF
TRBD1	TRBV4-1	TRBJ1-5	.	TGCGCCAGCAGCCCAACAGGGGGAGGTCAGCCCCAGCATTTT	CASSPTGGGQPQHF
TRBD1	TRBV5-4	TRBJ1-3	.	TGTGCCAGCAGACAGGGGCTCTCTGGAAACACCATATATTTT	CASRQGLSGNTIYF
TRBD2	TRBV29-1	TRBJ2-5	.	TGCAGCGTTGTCCCCCACGGTCTTCGCGGGGGACTACAAGAGACCCAGTACTTC	CSVVPHGLRGGLQETQYF
TRBD1	TRBV5-6	TRBJ2-2	.	TGTGCCAGCAGCTTGGTAGGGGGCGAGGCTGGGGAGCTGTTTTTT	CASSLVGGEAGELFF
.	TRBV10-3	TRBJ2-7	.	TGTGCCATCAGTGAGGAGTACGAGCAGTACTTC	CAISEEYEQYF
.	TRBV19	TRBJ1-5	.	TGTGCCAGTAGTATGGACGGAGGGGTGGACAATCAGCCCCAGCATTTT	CASSMDGGVDNQPQHF
.	TRBV25-1	TRBJ1-1	few	TGTGCCAGTCGAGGTCCGAACACTGAAGCTTTCTTT	CASRGPNTEAFF
TRBD1	TRBV4-1	TRBJ1-3	.	TGCGCCAGCAGCCCCCGGACAGGGGATGGAAACACCATATATTTT	CASSPRTGDGNTIYF
TRBD2	TRBV7-2	TRBJ2-3	.	TGTGCCAGCAGAGGTAGCGGGACAGATACGCAGTATTTT	CASRGSGTDTQYF
TRBD1	TRBV27	TRBJ1-6	.	TGTGCCAGCAGCCACCACACGACAGGGAATTCACCCCTCCACTTT	CASSHHTTGNSPLHF
TRBD1	TRBV6-4	TRBJ1-1	.	TGTGCCAGCAGAGATTCAGGGGGTGCCACTGAAGCTTTCTTT	CASRDSGGATEAFF
.	TRBV14	TRBJ2-3	.	TGTGCCAGCAGCCAAGTCGATAGCCGGCGCACAGATACGCAGTATTTT	CASSQVDSRRTDTQYF
.	TRBV21-1	TRBJ1-5	.	TGTGCCAGCAGCAAAGACGGTAGAGGTCCCAATCAGCCCCAGCATTTT	CASSKDGRGPNQPQHF
TRBD2	TRBV7-9	TRBJ2-7	.	TGTGCCAGCAGTTCGACTAGCGGGAGCCGCGGGGAGCAGTACTTC	CASSSTSGSRGEQYF
TRBD2	TRBV7-9	TRBJ2-7	.	TGTGCCAGCAGCTCCTGGACTAGCGGGAGTCTCGAGCAGTACTTC	CASSSWTSGSLEQYF
.	TRBV9	TRBJ1-2	.	TGTGCCAGCAGCGTAGCAGAGACAAACTATGGCTACACCTTC	CASSVAETNYGYTF
TRBD1	TRBV10-3	TRBJ2-7	.	TGTGCCATCAGTGCTGCGACAGGGTATTACGAGCAGTACTTC	CAISAATGYYEQYF
.	TRBV7-6	TRBJ1-2	.	TGTGCCAGCAGCTTAGGTCAGGGTAACTATGGCTACACCTTC	CASSLGQGNYGYTF